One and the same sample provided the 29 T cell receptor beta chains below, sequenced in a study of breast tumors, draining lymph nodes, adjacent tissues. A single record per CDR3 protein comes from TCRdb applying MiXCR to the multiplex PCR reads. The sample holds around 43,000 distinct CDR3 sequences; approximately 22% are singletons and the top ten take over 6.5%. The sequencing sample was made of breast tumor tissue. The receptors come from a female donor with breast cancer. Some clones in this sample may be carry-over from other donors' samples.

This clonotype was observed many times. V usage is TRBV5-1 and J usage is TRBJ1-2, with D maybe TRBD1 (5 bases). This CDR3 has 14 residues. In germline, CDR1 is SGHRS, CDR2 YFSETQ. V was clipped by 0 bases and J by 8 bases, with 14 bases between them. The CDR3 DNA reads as TGCGCCAGCAGCTTGGACAGGTCTACTATGGGCTACACCTTC. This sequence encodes CASSLDRSTMGYTF.

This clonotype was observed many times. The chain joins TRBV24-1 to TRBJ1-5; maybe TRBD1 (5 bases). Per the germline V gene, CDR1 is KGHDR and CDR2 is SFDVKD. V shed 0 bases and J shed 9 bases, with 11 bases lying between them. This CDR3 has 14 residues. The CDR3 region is CATSDLFRDSPQHF. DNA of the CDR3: TGTGCCACCAGTGATTTGTTCCGGGACTCGCCCCAGCATTTT.

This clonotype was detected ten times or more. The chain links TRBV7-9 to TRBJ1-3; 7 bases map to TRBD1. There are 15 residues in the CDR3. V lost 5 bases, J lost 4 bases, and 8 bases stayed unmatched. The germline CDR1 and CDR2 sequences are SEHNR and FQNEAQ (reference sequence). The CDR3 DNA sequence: TGTGCCAGCAGCGCTGGACAGGAATTAGGAAACACCATATATTTT. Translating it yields CASSAGQELGNTIYF.

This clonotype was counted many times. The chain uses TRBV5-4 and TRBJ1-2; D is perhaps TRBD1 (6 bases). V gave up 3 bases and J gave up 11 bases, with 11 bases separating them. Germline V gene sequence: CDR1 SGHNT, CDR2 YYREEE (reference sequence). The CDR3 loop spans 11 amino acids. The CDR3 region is CASSSRTVYTF. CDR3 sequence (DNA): TGTGCCAGCAGCTCCCGGACAGTTTACACCTTC.

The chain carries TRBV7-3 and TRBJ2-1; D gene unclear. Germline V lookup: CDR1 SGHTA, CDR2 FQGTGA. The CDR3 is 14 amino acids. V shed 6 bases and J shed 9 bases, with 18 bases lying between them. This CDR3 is CASSPLLSPGEQFF. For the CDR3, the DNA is TGTGCCAGCAGTCCGCTACTTTCCCCGGGTGAGCAGTTCTTC.

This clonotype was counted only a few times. The CDR3 spells CASSILRGGSEQFF. For the CDR3, the DNA is TGTGCCAGTAGTATTTTACGAGGAGGCAGTGAGCAGTTCTTC. The chain links TRBV19 to TRBJ2-1; TRBD2 is a possible D gene (5 bases). With 3 bases removed from V and 9 bases from J, the gap between germline ends came to 15 bases. Germline CDR1 is LNHDA and CDR2 is SQIVND (reference sequence). The CDR3 totals 14 residues.

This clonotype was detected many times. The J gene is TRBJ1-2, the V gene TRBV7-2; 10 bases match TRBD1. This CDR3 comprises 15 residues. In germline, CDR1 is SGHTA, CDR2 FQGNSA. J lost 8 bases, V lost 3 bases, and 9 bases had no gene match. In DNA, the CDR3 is TGTGCCAGCAGCTTGAGGAGACAGGGGGCGCAGGGCTACACCTTC. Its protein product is CASSLRRQGAQGYTF.

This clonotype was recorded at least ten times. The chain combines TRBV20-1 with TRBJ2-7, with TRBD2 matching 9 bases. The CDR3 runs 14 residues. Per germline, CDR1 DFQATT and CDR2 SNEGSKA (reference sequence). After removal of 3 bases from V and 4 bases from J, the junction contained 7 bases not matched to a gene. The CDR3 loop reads CSASAGTSYYEQYF. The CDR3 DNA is TGCAGTGCTAGTGCCGGGACTAGCTATTACGAGCAGTACTTC.

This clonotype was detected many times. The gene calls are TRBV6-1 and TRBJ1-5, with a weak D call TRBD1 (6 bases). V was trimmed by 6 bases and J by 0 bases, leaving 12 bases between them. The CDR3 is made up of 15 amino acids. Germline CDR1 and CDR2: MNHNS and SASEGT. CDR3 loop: CASRPQGYSNQPQHF. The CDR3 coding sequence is TGTGCCAGCAGGCCACAGGGTTATAGCAATCAGCCCCAGCATTTT.

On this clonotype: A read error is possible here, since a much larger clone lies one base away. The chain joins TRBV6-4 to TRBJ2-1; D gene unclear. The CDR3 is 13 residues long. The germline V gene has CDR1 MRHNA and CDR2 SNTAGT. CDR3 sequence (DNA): TGTGCCACCAGCATCGGAGAGTCGAATGGGCAGTTCTTC. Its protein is CATSIGESNGQFF.

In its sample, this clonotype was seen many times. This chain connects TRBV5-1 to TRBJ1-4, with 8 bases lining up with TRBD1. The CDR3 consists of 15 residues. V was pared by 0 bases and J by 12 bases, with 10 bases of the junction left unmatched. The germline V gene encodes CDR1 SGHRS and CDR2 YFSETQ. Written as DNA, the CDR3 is TGCGCCAGCAGCTTGGGCGGGACAGGTGGCCGGGAACTGTTTTTT. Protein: CASSLGGTGGRELFF.

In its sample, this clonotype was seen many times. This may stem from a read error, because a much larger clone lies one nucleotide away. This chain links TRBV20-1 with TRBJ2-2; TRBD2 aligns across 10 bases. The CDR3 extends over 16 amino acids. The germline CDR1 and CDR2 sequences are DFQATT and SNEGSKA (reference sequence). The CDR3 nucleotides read TGCAGTGCTAGAGATAAGCGGGAGGGAAACACCAGGGAGCTGTTTTTT. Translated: CSARDKREGNTRELFF.

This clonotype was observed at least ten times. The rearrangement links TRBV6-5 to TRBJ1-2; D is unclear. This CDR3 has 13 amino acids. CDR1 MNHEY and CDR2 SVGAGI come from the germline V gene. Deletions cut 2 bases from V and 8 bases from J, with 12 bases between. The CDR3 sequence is CASSYISNQGYTF. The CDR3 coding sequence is TGTGCCAGCAGTTACATCTCGAATCAGGGCTACACCTTC.

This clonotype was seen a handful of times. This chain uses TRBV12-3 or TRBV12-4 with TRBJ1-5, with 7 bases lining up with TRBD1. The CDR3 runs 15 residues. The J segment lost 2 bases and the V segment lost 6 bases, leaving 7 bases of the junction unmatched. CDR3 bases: TGTGCCAGCAGCAGAACAGGGGAGGGCAATCAGCCCCAGCATTTT. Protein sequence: CASSRTGEGNQPQHF.

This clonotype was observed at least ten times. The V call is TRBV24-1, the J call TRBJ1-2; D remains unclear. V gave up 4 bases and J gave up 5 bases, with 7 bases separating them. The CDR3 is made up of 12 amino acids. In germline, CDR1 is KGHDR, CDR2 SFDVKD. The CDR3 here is CATSDTLYGYTF. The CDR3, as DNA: TGTGCCACCAGTGACACGTTATATGGCTACACCTTC.

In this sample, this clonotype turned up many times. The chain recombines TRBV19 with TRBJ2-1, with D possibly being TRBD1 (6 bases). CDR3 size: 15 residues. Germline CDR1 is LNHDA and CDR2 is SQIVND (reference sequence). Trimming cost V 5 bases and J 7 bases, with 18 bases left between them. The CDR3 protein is CASSVKTGRGNEQFF. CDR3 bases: TGTGCCAGTAGTGTAAAGACAGGACGGGGAAATGAGCAGTTCTTC.

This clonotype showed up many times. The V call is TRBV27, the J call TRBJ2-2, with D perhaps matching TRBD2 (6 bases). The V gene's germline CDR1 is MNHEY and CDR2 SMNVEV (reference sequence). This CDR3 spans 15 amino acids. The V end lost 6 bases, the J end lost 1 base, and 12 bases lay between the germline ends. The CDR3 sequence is CASRRGQGNTGELFF. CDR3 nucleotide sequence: TGTGCCAGCAGGCGGGGTCAGGGGAACACCGGGGAGCTGTTTTTT.

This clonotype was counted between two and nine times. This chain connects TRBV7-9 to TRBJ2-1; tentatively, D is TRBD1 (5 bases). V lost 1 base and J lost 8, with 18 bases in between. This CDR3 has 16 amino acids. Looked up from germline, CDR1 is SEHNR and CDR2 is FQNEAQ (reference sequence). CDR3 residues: CASSLVWGRVGDEQFF. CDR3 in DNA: TGTGCCAGCAGCTTAGTATGGGGCAGGGTTGGGGATGAGCAGTTCTTC.

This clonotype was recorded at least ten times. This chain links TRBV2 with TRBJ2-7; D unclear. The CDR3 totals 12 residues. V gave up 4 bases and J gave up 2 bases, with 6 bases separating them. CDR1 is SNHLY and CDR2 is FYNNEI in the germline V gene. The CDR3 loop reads CASSVGAYEQYF. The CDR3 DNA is TGTGCCAGCAGTGTTGGTGCCTACGAGCAGTACTTC.

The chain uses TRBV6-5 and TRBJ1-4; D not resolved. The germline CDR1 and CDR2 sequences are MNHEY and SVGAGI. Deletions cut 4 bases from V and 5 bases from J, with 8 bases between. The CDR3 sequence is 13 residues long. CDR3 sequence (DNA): TGTGCCAGCAGTTTAACCCAAAATGAAAAACTGTTTTTT. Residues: CASSLTQNEKLFF.

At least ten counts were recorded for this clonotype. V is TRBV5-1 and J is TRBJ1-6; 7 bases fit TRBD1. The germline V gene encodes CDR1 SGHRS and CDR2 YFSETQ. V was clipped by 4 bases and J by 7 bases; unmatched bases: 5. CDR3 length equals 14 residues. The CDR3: CASSATGDNSPLHF. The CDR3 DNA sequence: TGCGCCAGCAGCGCTACAGGGGACAATTCACCCCTCCACTTT.

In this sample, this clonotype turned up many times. Here the CDR3 DNA reads TGTGCCAGCAGCGCCAAGGTGGCGGGAAACGCCTACGAGCAGTACTTC. This translates into CASSAKVAGNAYEQYF. The chain couples TRBV7-8 to TRBJ2-7; possibly TRBD2 for D (6 bases). This CDR3 has 16 amino acids. CDR1 is SGHVS, CDR2 FQNEAQ, per germline. Trimming pared 5 bases from V and 2 bases from J, leaving 19 bases between. The full variable domain, in which reference TRBV7-8 and TRBJ2-7 provide the parts outside the CDR3, is GAGVSQSPRYKVAKRGQDVALRCDPISGHVSLFWYQQALGQGPEFLTYFQNEAQLDKSGLPSDRFFAERPEGSVSTLKIQRTQQEDSAVYLCASSAKVAGNAYEQYFGPGTRLTVT.

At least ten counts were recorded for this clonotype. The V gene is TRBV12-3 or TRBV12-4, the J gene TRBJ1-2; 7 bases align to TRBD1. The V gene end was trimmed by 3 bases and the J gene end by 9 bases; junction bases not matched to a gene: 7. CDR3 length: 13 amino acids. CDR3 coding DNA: TGTGCCAGCAGTTTTTCGGGACAGCCCCGCTACACCTTC. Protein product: CASSFSGQPRYTF.

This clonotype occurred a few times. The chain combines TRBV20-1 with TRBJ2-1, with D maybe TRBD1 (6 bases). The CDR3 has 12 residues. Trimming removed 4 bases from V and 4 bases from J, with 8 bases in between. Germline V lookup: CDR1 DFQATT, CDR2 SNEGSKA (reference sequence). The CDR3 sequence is CSAMRGYNEQFF. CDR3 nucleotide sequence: TGCAGTGCTATGAGGGGGTACAATGAGCAGTTCTTC.

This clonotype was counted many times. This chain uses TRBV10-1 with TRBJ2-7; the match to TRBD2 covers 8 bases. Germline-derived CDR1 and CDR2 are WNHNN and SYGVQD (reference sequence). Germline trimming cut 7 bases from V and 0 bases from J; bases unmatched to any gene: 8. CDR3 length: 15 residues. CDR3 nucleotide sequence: TGCGCCAGCAATTTCTGGACTAGCATCTCCTACGAGCAGTACTTC. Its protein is CASNFWTSISYEQYF.

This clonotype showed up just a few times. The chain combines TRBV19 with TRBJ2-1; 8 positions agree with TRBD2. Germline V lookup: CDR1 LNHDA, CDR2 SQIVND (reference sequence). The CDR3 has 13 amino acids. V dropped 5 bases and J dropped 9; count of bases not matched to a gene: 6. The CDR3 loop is CASSFTGLGEQFF. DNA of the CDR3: TGTGCCAGTAGTTTTACGGGACTAGGTGAGCAGTTCTTC.

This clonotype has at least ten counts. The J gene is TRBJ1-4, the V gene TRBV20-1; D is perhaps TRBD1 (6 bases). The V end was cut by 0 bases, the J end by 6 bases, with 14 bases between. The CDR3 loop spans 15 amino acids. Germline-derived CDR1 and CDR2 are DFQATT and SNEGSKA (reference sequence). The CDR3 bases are TGCAGTGCTAGAGATGTGAGAGGGGGGGATGAAAAACTGTTTTTT. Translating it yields CSARDVRGGDEKLFF.

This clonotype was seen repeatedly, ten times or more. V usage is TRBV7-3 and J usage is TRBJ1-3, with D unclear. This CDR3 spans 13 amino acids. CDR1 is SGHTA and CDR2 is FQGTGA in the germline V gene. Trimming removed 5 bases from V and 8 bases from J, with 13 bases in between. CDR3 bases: TGTGCCAGCAGCCGATCCAATATGGACACCATATATTTT. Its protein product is CASSRSNMDTIYF.

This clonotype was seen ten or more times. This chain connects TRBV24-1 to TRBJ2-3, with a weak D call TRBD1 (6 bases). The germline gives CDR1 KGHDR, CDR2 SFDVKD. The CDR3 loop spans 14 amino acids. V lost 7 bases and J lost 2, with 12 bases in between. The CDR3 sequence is CATRGDISTDTQYF. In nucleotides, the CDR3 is TGTGCCACCAGGGGGGACATCTCCACAGATACGCAGTATTTT.